This entry features one TCR beta chain sequence. This sample was included in a study of identical twins. From the 5' RACE reads, TCRdb called clonotypes with MiXCR, one entry per CDR3 protein. This table holds roughly 770,000 distinct CDR3 sequences, roughly 18% found once. Trimming took off 6 bases at V and 10 bases at J, with 13 bases between the two ends. This CDR3 comprises 12 residues. The germline gives CDR1 SNHLY, CDR2 FYNNEI. These data were likewise used in another study, on T cells expressing NK-cell markers. That source notes: Seven of the eight sequenced donors were HCMV-seropositive; one was seronegative. A few donors likewise had their CD3+CD56-NKG2C+ fraction led by these clonotypes.

The material sequenced was PBMCs. The clonotype originates from a woman between 18 and 29 years old in good health. The gene calls are TRBV2 and TRBJ2-1, with D perhaps given as TRBD1 or TRBD2 (5 bases each). This CDR3 reads CASRWDPQEQFF. The CDR3 DNA is TGTGCCAGCAGGTGGGACCCGCAAGAGCAGTTCTTC.